This T cell receptor (beta chain) was sequenced during a study of beta chain features in type 1 diabetes. Study-wide points: All four CD4+ subsets of Type 1 diabetes patients contained TCRB CDR3s that were moderately but significantly shorter.

Unmatched junction bases numbered 4, after V lost 4 bases and J lost 5 bases. The germline CDR1 and CDR2 sequences are LNHDA and SQIVND (reference sequence). The CDR3 is 14 residues long. In regard to this clone: Its antigen is unidentified.

The investigators reverse transcribed all of the isolated RNA, so they sequenced expressed TCRB transcripts. Data came from immunoSEQ multiplex PCR; TCRdb stores just in-frame clones and leaves some out. The sample lists over 55,000 clones; roughly 50% were seen once. The sequencing sample was made of Tregs from blood. The receptor's source is a woman aged 40 to 50 with type 1 diabetes. The chain joins TRBV19 to TRBJ2-2; 7 nucleotides align to TRBD1. The CDR3 nucleotides read TGTGCCAGTAGTAGGGACAGAAGGACCGGGGAGCTGTTTTTT. The encoded protein is CASSRDRRTGELFF.